This T cell receptor (beta chain) came from a study of blood T cell repertoires in COVID-19. Study processing details: For nucleated cells, counts were estimated from reference gene primer amplification. Sequenced by immunoSEQ multiplex PCR; TCRdb stores in-frame clones only, minus some. V, J and clone size were drawn from that table, and D and trimming were deduced from the DNA. The sample shows about 220,000 clones, about 80% of them seen only once. The CDR3 runs to 13 residues. Germline CDR1 is SQVTM and CDR2 is ANQGSEA. V lost 5 bases, J lost 7 bases, and 17 bases lay in between. The receptor's source is a woman aged 30 to 39 who had recovered from COVID-19. Sequenced sample: peripheral blood. V and J are TRBV29-1 and TRBJ1-1, with a weak D call TRBD1 (5 bases). In nucleotides, the CDR3 is TGCAGCGTTCCCCTACGGGGGTTTAGTGAAGCTTTCTTT. Amino acids: CSVPLRGFSEAFF.